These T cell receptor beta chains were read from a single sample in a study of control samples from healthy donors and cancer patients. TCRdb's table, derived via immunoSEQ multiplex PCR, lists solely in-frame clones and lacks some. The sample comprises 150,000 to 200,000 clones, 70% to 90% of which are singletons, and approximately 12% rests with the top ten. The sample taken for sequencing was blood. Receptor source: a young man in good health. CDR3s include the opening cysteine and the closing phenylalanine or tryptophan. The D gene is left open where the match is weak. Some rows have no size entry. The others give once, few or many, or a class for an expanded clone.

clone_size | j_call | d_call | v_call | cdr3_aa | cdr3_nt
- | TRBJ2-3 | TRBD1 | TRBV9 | CASSSGGAFGTDTQYF | TGTGCCAGCAGTTCAGGGGGCGCCTTTGGCACAGATACGCAGTATTTT
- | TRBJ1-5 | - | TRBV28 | CASLLSSTGSRLGNQPQHF | TGTGCCAGCTTACTCTCGTCTACGGGGTCCAGACTAGGCAATCAGCCCCAGCATTTT
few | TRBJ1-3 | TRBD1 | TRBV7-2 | CASIQGIGNTIYF | TGTGCCAGTATACAGGGGATAGGAAACACCATATATTTT
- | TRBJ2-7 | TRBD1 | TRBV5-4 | CASTRTGGLGEQYF | TGTGCCAGCACGAGGACAGGCGGTCTAGGAGAGCAGTACTTC
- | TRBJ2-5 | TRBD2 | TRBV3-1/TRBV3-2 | CASSQRGGGETQYF | TGTGCCAGCAGCCAGCGGGGGGGAGGGGAGACCCAGTACTTC
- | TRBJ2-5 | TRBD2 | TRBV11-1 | CASRGGETQYF | TGTGCCAGCAGGGGGGGGGAGACCCAGTACTTC
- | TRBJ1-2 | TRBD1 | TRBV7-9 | CASSLPGQNYGYTF | TGTGCCAGCAGCTTACCGGGACAGAATTATGGCTACACCTTC
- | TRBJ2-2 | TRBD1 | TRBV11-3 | CASSDIQGAGGELFF | TGTGCCAGCAGCGATATTCAGGGGGCCGGCGGGGAGCTGTTTTTT
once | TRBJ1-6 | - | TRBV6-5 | CASRRTDSPLHF | TGTGCCAGCAGGCGGACCGATTCACCCCTCCACTTT
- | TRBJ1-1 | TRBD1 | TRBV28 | CASSFGLETGSTEAFF | TGTGCCAGCAGTTTTGGGCTGGAGACAGGGAGCACTGAAGCTTTCTTT
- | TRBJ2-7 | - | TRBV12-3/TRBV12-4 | CASQAPAGREQYF | TGTGCCAGCCAGGCGCCGGCGGGGAGGGAGCAGTACTTC
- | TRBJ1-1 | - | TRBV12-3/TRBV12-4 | CASSLPSRPAFF | TGTGCCAGCAGTTTACCAAGTCGACCGGCTTTCTTT
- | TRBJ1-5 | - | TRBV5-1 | CASSLSPQLNQPQHF | TGCGCCAGCAGCTTGAGCCCTCAGCTAAATCAGCCCCAGCATTTT
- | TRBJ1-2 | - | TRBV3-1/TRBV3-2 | CTSSQVNRGSGYTF | TGTACCAGCAGCCAAGTAAACCGGGGGTCCGGCTACACCTTC
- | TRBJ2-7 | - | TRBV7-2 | CASSLLSTPRDEQYF | TGTGCCAGCAGCTTACTAAGTACGCCGCGGGACGAGCAGTACTTC
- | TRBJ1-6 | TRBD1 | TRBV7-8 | CASTPSLGTANSPLHF | TGTGCCAGCACCCCCTCTCTAGGGACAGCGAATTCACCCCTCCACTTT
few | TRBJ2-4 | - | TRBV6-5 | CASSYSPLAKNIQYF | TGTGCCAGCAGTTACTCGCCACTAGCCAAAAACATTCAGTACTTC
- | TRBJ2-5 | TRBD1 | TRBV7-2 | CASSYGDSQETQYF | TGTGCCAGCAGCTACGGGGACAGCCAAGAGACCCAGTACTTC
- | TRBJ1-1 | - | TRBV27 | CASSQGVRTEAFF | TGTGCCAGCAGTCAGGGTGTAAGGACTGAAGCTTTCTTT
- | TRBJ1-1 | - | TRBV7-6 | CASSLVRLGTEAFF | TGTGCCAGCAGCTTAGTACGTTTAGGCACTGAAGCTTTCTTT
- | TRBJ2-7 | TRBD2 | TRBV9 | CASSVNPAGVYEQYF | TGTGCCAGCAGCGTAAACCCAGCGGGAGTATACGAGCAGTACTTC
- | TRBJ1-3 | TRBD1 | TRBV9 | CASSAGTGSGNTIYF | TGTGCCAGCAGCGCCGGGACAGGCTCTGGAAACACCATATATTTT
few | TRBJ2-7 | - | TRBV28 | CASSSAYEQYF | TGTGCCAGCAGTTCCGCCTACGAGCAGTACTTC
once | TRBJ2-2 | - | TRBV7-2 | CASSFGRNTGELFF | TGTGCCAGCAGCTTTGGGCGGAACACCGGGGAGCTGTTTTTT
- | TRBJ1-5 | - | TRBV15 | CATSRDKRGYLAESNQPQHF | TGTGCCACCAGCAGAGATAAGAGAGGGTATCTTGCCGAGAGCAATCAGCCCCAGCATTTT
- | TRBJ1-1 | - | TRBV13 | CASSSRTVTEAFF | TGTGCCAGCAGCTCTCGGACAGTCACTGAAGCTTTCTTT
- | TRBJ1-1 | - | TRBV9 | CASSVNGGNTEAFF | TGTGCCAGCAGCGTGAACGGGGGGAACACTGAAGCTTTCTTT
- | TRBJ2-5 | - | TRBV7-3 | CASSPQGQQETQYF | TGTGCCAGCAGCCCACAGGGTCAGCAAGAGACCCAGTACTTC
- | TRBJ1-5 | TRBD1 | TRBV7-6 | CASSLEGQANQPQHF | TGTGCCAGCAGCTTAGAGGGACAGGCGAATCAGCCCCAGCATTTT